This TCR beta chain was recovered during a study of shared clonotypes between healthy human individuals (dated by TCRdb to the early 2020s). Regarding the complete study: Three men and a couple of women, aged 18 to 49 years, made up the cohort. Per donor, three plates each were used for CD4 naive and CD4 memory, two for CD8 naive, and one for CD8 memory. To estimate repertoire size and how much clonotype sharing occurs between individuals, the study deeply sequenced the blood TCR repertoires of 5 or 6 healthy adults. Different laboratories and diverse techniques were used to prepare libraries and sequence TCR repertoires, to increase sequencing depth and limit assay-specific biases. Per donor, leukapheresis produced somewhere between about 0.94 and 9.5 billion PBMCs.

This clone was observed a handful of times. What this receptor recognizes is not known. No quality values exist for individual bases; no much larger clone is one base distant. The germline V gene provides CDR1 SGHDT and CDR2 YYEEEE. The CDR3, from cysteine to phenylalanine, totals 16 residues. The only DNA kept is the CDR3, 48 bases in frame from the first base. The germline ends are 11 bases apart after V is trimmed by 1 base and J by 0 bases. What the research found in general, with its limitations: Only blood was sampled, and tissue TCR repertoires likely differ from those in blood. Rarefaction of sorted-subset datasets indicated incomplete sequencing despite the large sequencing depth. Sharing across a handful of donors was observed for about 5% of naive CD4, less than 4% of naive CD8, over 2% of memory CD4, and roughly 0.4% of memory CD8 clonotypes. Based on pairwise subsampling, the degree of clonotype sharing among donors was expected to be affected by sequencing depth. The genetic and exposure-history diversity represented was limited by the small number of donors. Clonotypes shared by all four sorted-subset donors showed higher generation probabilities than non-shared clonotypes. Estimated clonotype richness was generally larger for naive than for memory subsets.

Healthy HIV-negative adults with no recently reported acute infections or vaccinations were included as donors. All donors were Caucasian adults living in Nashville, Tennessee, USA. CD4+ T cells were enriched by magnetic negative selection; naive cells were then positively selected on CD45RA, and the negative fraction formed the memory subset. Blood was obtained by leukapheresis, after which PBMCs were separated by Ficoll-Histopaque density gradient centrifugation and cryopreserved in liquid nitrogen vapor phase. Analytical flow cytometry was used to check the purity and quantity of every magnetically sorted T cell population. Each sorted fraction had its genomic DNA isolated and then quantified by UV absorbance on a Nanodrop 2000c. Using the deep immunoSEQ assay, TCR CDR3 regions were amplified from genomic DNA by multiplex PCR. For each cell subset, the extracted genomic DNA was distributed evenly across all wells of several immunoSEQ 96-well plates, and each plate served as one replicate. For sorted subsets, 200 to 250 ng of genomic DNA, equivalent to roughly 33,000 T cell genomes, went into each replicate PCR. Purified libraries were measured with a Qubit 3.0 fluorometer, size-checked on a Bioanalyzer 2100, and measured again with the KAPA Library Quantification kit. Each immunoSEQ 96-well plate was sequenced on its own single-read 150-cycle Illumina NextSeq 550 flow cell. The authors' pipeline ran thus. Because the immunoSEQ output included only junctional sequences and no quality scores, the filtering could not be the same as the filtering used for full-length reads. To assign V/J genes and CDR3, sequences were annotated using PyIR, a Python wrapper for IgBLAST v1.9, with IMGT germline references. Any read was removed if the V/J assignment was weak (E-value above 1e-6), the CDR3 was missing, or the read contained stop codons, out-of-frame junctions, or ambiguous translated residues. V3J clonotypes were defined by identical inferred V gene, J gene, and CDR3 amino acid sequence. The percentage overlap between two repertoires was calculated by dividing the number of shared unique clonotypes by the size of the smaller repertoire. Three approaches were used to assess repertoire richness: RTK rarefaction, the Chao1 estimator, and Recon v2.1 estimates of unobserved clonotypes. Generation probabilities were computed with OLGA for all TCRbeta clonotypes obtained by the gDNA method from several donors. TCRdb limited this immuneACCESS table to in-frame rearrangements with V and J called. A share of clones is missing; checked studies link under half to unresolved V genes, and the rest is unexplained. Clonal size and the V and J genes are those of that table, whereas D and trimming came from the DNA. This sample comprises about 1.1 million clones, about 72% of them detected only once. The biggest ten clones account for about 0.94% of the sample.

This chain is built from TRBV5-6 and TRBJ1-5; the D gene lacks a confident call. This receptor was identified in a man aged 18 to 30 in good health. Some clones in this sample may be carry-over from other donors' samples. The sequencing input was memory CD4+ T cells from PBMCs. In the paper's terms, the cell subset or site label means: CD45RA-negative fraction. For the CDR3, the sequence is CASSLWPGYSNQPQHF. The DNA sequence is TGTGCCAGCAGCTTGTGGCCAGGTTATAGCAATCAGCCCCAGCATTTT.